One and the same sample provided the 4 T cell receptor beta chains below, sequenced in a study of tumor and adjacent non-tumor tissue in lung cancer. No cell sorting was done before RNA was extracted from the tissue. The normal lung tissue was taken more than 3 cm from the tumor edge. A modified ARM-PCR protocol with three rounds of nested PCR amplified TCRbeta. TCRdb fed the multiplex PCR reads into MiXCR, producing one record per CDR3 protein. This table holds about 110,000 distinct CDR3 sequences, under 65% found once. Sequencing was done on a sample of distant non-tumor lung tissue. The receptors come from a man in his fifties or sixties with non-small cell lung cancer.

Points on this clonotype: Compared with germline, one end of the junction differs, possibly owing to a read error. The chain carries TRBV6-6 and TRBJ1-2; weak D call: TRBD1 (5 bases). CDR3 length: 13 residues. The germline gives CDR1 MNHNY, CDR2 SVGAGI (reference sequence). In DNA form, the CDR3 reads TGTGTCAGCAGTTCCAGGGACCGCTATGGCTACACCTTC. Its translation is CVSSSRDRYGYTF.

On this clonotype itself: A read error may produce the germline difference seen at one junction end. The rearrangement links TRBV4-1 to TRBJ1-2; 8 nucleotides agree with TRBD1. Per germline, CDR1 MGHRA and CDR2 YSYEKL. CDR3 size: 16 residues. The CDR3 is CASGHSDRGANYGYTF. The DNA for the CDR3 is TGTGCCAGCGGTCACTCCGACAGGGGAGCTAACTATGGCTACACCTTC.

Turning to this clonotype: One junction end does not reproduce the germline sequence, and a read error may be involved. This rearrangement joins TRBV6-5 to TRBJ1-6; D not certain. The CDR3 is made up of 15 amino acids. Looked up from germline, CDR1 is MNHEY and CDR2 is SVGAGI. The CDR3 loop is CASSNLNTYNSPLHF. CDR3 nucleotide sequence: TGTGCCAGCAGTAACCTGAACACCTATAATTCACCCCTCCATTTT.

There are many counts of this clonotype. This sequence joins TRBV12-3 or TRBV12-4 and TRBJ2-1, with D hard to call. Trimming took 6 bases from V and 5 from J, leaving 8 bases between them. The CDR3 is made up of 12 amino acids. CDR3 nucleotide sequence: TGTGCCAGCAGCCGGACCAACAATGAGCAGTTCTTC. It yields the protein CASSRTNNEQFF.